The 18 T cell receptor beta chains given below trace back to one sample, sequenced in a study of CD8 T cells in Susac syndrome. With random hexamers, 0.5 to 1 ug RNA was reverse transcribed. TCRdb fed the immunoSEQ multiplex PCR reads into MiXCR, producing one record per CDR3 protein. Here the sample spans a few hundred thousand distinct CDR3 sequences, approximately 94% being singletons. Input material: CD4+ T cells from PBMCs. All receptors derive from a human donor with Susac syndrome.

The chain carries TRBV20-1 and TRBJ2-5; a weak D match, TRBD2 (7 bases). The V gene lost 5 bases and the J gene lost 4 bases, with 23 bases spanning the gap. The CDR3 runs to 16 residues. Per the germline V gene, CDR1 is DFQATT and CDR2 is SNEGSKA (reference sequence). CDR3 sequence (DNA): TGCAGTGCTCTCCGGGGGGCAGGGAGGTCCCCAGAGACCCAGTACTTC. Its translation: CSALRGAGRSPETQYF.

The rearrangement uses TRBV30 and TRBJ1-4; 10 bases are a match to TRBD1. This CDR3 contains 14 residues. CDR1 and CDR2 from the germline V gene are GTSNPN and SVGIG (reference sequence). V shed 3 bases and J 7 bases; nucleotides not matched to a gene: 5. CDR3 DNA sequence: TGTGCCTGGAGGGGGGGACAGGGGATTGAAAAACTGTTTTTT. It specifies CAWRGGQGIEKLFF.

The chain employs TRBV9 and TRBJ1-4; no reliable D call. The CDR3 spans 15 residues. The germline V and J ends were trimmed by 0 bases and 8 bases, with 14 bases remaining between them. Germline V gene sequence: CDR1 SGDLS, CDR2 YYNGEE. The CDR3, as DNA: TGTGCCAGCAGCGTAGATGGGCATACTGAAGAAAAACTGTTTTTT. It codes for CASSVDGHTEEKLFF.

The genes are TRBV4-1 and TRBJ1-1; D uncertain. With 0 bases removed from V and 1 base from J, the gap between germline ends came to 6 bases. Germline CDR1 is MGHRA and CDR2 is YSYEKL. CDR3 size: 14 residues. CDR3 sequence: CASSQDHGNTEAFF. For the CDR3, the DNA is TGCGCCAGCAGCCAAGATCATGGGAACACTGAAGCTTTCTTT.

As regards this clonotype: At one end, the junction sequence differs from germline, possibly due to a read error. V gene TRBV7-7 combines with J gene TRBJ2-5; no firm D call. Germline lookup yields CDR1 SSHAT and CDR2 FNYEAQ (reference sequence). The CDR3 contains 13 residues. CDR3 protein: CASSDGTQETQYF. In DNA, the CDR3 is TGTGCTAGCAGTGACGGAACCCAAGAGACCCAGTACTTC.

The chain recombines TRBV18 with TRBJ1-1, with no clear D. The CDR3 extends over 15 amino acids. From germline, CDR1 is KGHSH and CDR2 LQKENI. Trimming left V 6 bases short and J 0 bases short, with 14 bases between. Written as DNA, the CDR3 is TGTGCCAGCTCCGAGCAAACACAGTTGAACACTGAAGCTTTCTTT. This translates into CASSEQTQLNTEAFF.

V is TRBV29-1 and J is TRBJ1-3; D not resolved. This CDR3 has 14 residues. V gave up 3 bases and J gave up 4 bases, with 13 bases separating them. Germline lookup yields CDR1 SQVTM and CDR2 ANQGSEA. The CDR3, as DNA: TGCAGCGTTGACCGGGATCTCTCCGGAAACACCATATATTTT. It codes for CSVDRDLSGNTIYF.

The V gene is TRBV7-8, the J gene TRBJ1-3; unclear D gene. The CDR3 contains 12 residues. Between the trimmed V and J ends, which lost 3 bases and 4 bases, there was a span of 4 bases. Per germline, CDR1 SGHVS and CDR2 FQNEAQ. CDR3 loop: CASSLGGNTIYF. Written as DNA, the CDR3 is TGTGCCAGCAGCTTGGGGGGAAACACCATATATTTT. The full variable domain, rest sourced from reference TRBV7-8 and TRBJ1-3, is GAGVSQSPRYKVAKRGQDVALRCDPISGHVSLFWYQQALGQGPEFLTYFQNEAQLDKSGLPSDRFFAERPEGSVSTLKIQRTQQEDSAVYLCASSLGGNTIYFGEGSWLTVV.

This chain uses TRBV5-1 with TRBJ1-5, with 11 bases fitting TRBD1. Germline V gene lookup returns CDR1 SGHRS and CDR2 YFSETQ. The CDR3 runs 15 residues. V trimming: 4 bases; J trimming: 7 bases; junction bases outside the gene matches: 7. The CDR3 DNA reads as TGCGCCAGCAGCGTTGGGGGGGACAGGGGGCAGCCCCAGCATTTT. Amino acids: CASSVGGDRGQPQHF.

The J gene is TRBJ1-5, the V gene TRBV28, with 8 bases identical to TRBD1. Per germline, CDR1 MDHEN and CDR2 SYDVKM. The V gene end was trimmed by 5 bases and the J gene end by 2 bases; junction bases not matched to a gene: 8. The CDR3 extends over 16 amino acids. The CDR3 DNA reads as TGTGCCAGCAGTCTCTCCACGACAGGGGGCAATCAGCCCCAGCATTTT. Translating it yields CASSLSTTGGNQPQHF.

Written as DNA, the CDR3 is TGTGCCAGCAGTTACCGGTCGGCGGCGGGAGGCGCAGATACGCAGTATTTT. This translates into CASSYRSAAGGADTQYF. The chain links TRBV6-2 or TRBV6-3 to TRBJ2-3; TRBD2 matches at 8 bases. The CDR3 is 17 amino acids. V shed 2 bases, J shed 4 bases, and the junction held 11 bases outside the gene matches. Germline assignment: CDR1 MNHEY and CDR2 SVGEGT.

V is TRBV29-1 and J is TRBJ1-1; D unresolved. Germline loops: CDR1 SQVTM, CDR2 ANQGSEA. The CDR3 covers 13 residues. V was pared by 6 bases and J by 6 bases, with 17 bases between. The CDR3 is CSVQTDLDAEAFF. The CDR3 coding sequence is TGCAGCGTCCAGACCGATTTGGACGCTGAAGCTTTCTTT. Drawing the rest from reference TRBV29-1 and TRBJ1-1, the complete variable domain is SAVISQKPSRDICQRGTSLTIQCQVDSQVTMMFWYRQQPGQSLTLIATANQGSEATYESGFVIDKFPISRPNLTFSTLTVSNMSPEDSSIYLCSVQTDLDAEAFFGQGTRLTVV.

This clonotype was detected once. This rearrangement joins TRBV9 to TRBJ1-1; possible D gene TRBD1, 6 bases. CDR3 length: 16 residues. V lost 0 bases, J lost 1 base, and 13 bases lay in between. The germline gives CDR1 SGDLS, CDR2 YYNGEE. DNA for the CDR3: TGTGCCAGCAGCGTAGTAGGGGCGGGACAGAACACTGAAGCTTTCTTT. Translating it yields CASSVVGAGQNTEAFF.

The rearrangement links TRBV3-1 to TRBJ2-3; D call uncertain. The V gene lost 1 base and the J gene lost 2 bases, with 7 bases spanning the gap. This CDR3 is 14 amino acids long. Germline V gene sequence: CDR1 LGHDT, CDR2 YNNKEL (reference sequence). CDR3 loop: CASSQVGPTDTQYF. CDR3 nucleotide sequence: TGTGCCAGCAGCCAAGTTGGGCCCACAGATACGCAGTATTTT.

The V gene is TRBV20-1, the J gene TRBJ1-5, with D possibly TRBD1 on 5 matching bases. Trimming left V 5 bases short and J 7 bases short, with 15 bases between. The CDR3 is made up of 13 amino acids. CDR1 is DFQATT, CDR2 SNEGSKA, per germline (reference sequence). The CDR3 here is CSAVQARWQPQHF. CDR3 DNA sequence: TGCAGTGCTGTACAGGCCCGGTGGCAGCCCCAGCATTTT.

The chain is built from TRBV7-6 and TRBJ2-5; D gene unclear. Germline V gives CDR1 SGHVS, CDR2 FNYEAQ. The V gene lost 2 bases and the J gene lost 2 bases, with 9 bases spanning the gap. The CDR3 has 14 residues. The CDR3 protein is CASSLRTDQETQYF. In nucleotides, the CDR3 is TGTGCCAGCAGCTTAAGAACGGATCAAGAGACCCAGTACTTC.

This clonotype was counted once. The genes are TRBV7-2 and TRBJ2-3, with 13 bases lining up with TRBD2. V dropped 2 bases and J dropped 4; count of bases not matched to a gene: 3. Germline CDR1 is SGHTA and CDR2 is FQGNSA. The CDR3 contains 16 residues. This chain's CDR3 is CASSLSGLAGADTQYF. The CDR3 DNA follows: TGTGCCAGCAGCTTATCAGGACTAGCGGGGGCAGATACGCAGTATTTT. Looking up the rest from reference TRBV7-2 and TRBJ2-3 gives the full variable domain: GAGVSQSPSNKVTEKGKDVELRCDPISGHTALYWYRQSLGQGLEFLIYFQGNSAPDKSGLPSDRFSAERTGGSVSTLTIQRTQQEDSAVYLCASSLSGLAGADTQYFGPGTRLTVL.

This chain connects TRBV16 to TRBJ1-5; D remains ambiguous. Germline V gene data show CDR1 as KGHSY and CDR2 as FQNENV. This CDR3 is 14 amino acids long. V was clipped by 0 bases and J by 4 bases, with 7 bases between them. CDR3: CASSQSDPNQPQHF. DNA of the CDR3: TGTGCCAGCAGCCAATCCGACCCGAATCAGCCCCAGCATTTT.